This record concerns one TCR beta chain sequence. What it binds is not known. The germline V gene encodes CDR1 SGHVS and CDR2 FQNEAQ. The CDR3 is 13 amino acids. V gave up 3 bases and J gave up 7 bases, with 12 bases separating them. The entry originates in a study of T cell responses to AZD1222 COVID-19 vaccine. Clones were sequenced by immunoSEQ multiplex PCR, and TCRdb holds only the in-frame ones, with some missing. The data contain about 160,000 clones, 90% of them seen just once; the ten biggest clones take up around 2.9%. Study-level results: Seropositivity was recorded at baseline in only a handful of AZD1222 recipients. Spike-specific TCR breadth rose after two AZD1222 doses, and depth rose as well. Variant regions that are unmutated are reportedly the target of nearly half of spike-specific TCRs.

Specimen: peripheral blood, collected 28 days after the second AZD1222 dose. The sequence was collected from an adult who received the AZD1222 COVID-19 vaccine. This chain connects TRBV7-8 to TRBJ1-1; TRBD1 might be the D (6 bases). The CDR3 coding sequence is TGTGCCAGCAGCTTTAGCGGGGGGCGTGAAGCTTTCTTT. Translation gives CASSFSGGREAFF.